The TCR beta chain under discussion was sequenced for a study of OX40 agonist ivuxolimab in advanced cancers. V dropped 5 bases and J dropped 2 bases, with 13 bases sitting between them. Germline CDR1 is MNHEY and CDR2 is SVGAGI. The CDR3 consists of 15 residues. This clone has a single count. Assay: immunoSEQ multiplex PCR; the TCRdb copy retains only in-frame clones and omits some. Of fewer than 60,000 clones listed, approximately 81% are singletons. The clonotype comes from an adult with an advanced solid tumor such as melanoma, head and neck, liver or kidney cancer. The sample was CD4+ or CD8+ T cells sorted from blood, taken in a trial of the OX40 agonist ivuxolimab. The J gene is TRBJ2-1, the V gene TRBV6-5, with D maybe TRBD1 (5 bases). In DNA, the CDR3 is TGTGCCAGCAGTACCCAGGGTTGGACCTACAATGAGCAGTTCTTC. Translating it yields CASSTQGWTYNEQFF.